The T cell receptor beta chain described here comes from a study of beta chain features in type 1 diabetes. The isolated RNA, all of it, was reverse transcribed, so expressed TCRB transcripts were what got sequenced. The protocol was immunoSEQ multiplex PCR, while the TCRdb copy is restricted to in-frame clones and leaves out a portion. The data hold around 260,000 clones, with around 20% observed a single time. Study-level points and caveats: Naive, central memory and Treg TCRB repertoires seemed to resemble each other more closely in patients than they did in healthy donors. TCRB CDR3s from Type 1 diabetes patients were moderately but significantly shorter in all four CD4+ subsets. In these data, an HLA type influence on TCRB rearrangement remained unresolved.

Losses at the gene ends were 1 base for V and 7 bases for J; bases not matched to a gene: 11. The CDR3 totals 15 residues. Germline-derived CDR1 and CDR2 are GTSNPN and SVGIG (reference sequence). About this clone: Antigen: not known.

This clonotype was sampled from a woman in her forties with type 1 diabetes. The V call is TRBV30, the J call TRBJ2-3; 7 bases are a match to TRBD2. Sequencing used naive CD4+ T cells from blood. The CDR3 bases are TGTGCCTGGAGTGGGGGGGGACTCTTAACAAATACGCAGTATTTT. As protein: CAWSGGGLLTNTQYF. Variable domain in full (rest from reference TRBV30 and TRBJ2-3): SQTIHQWPATLVQPVGSPLSLECTVEGTSNPNLYWYRQAAGRGLQLLFYSVGIGQISSEVPQNLSASRPQDRQFILSSKKLLLSDSGFYLCAWSGGGLLTNTQYFGPGTRLTVL.